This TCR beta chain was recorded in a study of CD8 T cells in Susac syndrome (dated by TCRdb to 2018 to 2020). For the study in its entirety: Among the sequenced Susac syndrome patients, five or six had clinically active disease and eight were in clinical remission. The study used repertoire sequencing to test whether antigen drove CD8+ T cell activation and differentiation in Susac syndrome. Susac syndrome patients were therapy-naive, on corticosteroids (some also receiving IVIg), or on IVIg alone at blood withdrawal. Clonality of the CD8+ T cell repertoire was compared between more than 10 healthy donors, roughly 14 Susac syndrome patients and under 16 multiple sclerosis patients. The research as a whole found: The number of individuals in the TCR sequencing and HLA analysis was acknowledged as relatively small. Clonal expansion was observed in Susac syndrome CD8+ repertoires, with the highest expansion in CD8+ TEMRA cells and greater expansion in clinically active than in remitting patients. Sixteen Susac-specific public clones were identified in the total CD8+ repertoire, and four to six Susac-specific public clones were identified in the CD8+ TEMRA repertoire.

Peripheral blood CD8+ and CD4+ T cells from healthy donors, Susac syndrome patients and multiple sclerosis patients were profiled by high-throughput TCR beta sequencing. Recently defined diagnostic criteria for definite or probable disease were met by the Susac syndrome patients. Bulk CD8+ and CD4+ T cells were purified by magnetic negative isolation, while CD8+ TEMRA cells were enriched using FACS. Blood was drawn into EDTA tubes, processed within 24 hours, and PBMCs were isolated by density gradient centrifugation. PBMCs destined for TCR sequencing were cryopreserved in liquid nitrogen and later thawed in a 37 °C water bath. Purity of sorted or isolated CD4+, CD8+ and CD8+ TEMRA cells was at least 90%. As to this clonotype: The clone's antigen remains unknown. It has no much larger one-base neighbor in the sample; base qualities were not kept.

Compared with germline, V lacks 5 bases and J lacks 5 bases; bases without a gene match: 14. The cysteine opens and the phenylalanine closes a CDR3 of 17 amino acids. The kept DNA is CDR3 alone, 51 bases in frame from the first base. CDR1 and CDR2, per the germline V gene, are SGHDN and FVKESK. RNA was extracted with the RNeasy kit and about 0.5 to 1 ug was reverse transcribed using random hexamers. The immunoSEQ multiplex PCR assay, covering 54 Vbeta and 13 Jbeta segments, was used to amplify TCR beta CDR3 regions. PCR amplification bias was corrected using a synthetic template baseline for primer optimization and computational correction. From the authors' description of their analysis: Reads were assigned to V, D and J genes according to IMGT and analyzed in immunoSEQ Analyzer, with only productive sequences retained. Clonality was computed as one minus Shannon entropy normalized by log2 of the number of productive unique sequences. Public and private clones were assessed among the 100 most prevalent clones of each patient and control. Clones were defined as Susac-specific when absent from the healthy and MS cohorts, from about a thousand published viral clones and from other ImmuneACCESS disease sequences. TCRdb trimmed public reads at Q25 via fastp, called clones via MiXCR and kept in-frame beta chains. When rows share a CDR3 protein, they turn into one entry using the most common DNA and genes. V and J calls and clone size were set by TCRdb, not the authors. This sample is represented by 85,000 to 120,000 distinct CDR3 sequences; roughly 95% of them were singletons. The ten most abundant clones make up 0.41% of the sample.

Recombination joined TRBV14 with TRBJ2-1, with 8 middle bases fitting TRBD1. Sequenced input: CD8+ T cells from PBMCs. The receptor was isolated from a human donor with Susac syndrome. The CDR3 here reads CASSTFEDREKNNEQFF. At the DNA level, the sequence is TGTGCCAGCAGCACATTTGAGGACAGGGAAAAAAACAATGAGCAGTTCTTC.